The 9 T cell receptor beta chains below were found in one sample sequenced in a study of cytomegalovirus exposure and HLA in healthy donors. PCR primers comprised 60 Vbeta and 13 Jbeta primers. Assay used: immunoSEQ multiplex PCR; TCRdb lists only in-frame clones, some missing. Altogether roughly 150,000 clones are present, roughly 80% being singletons, with the ten largest covering 1.3%. What was sequenced was PBMCs. The source of these receptors is a middle-aged man in good health and CMV-seropositive.

The chain employs TRBV5-1 and TRBJ1-4; D call uncertain. Looked up from germline, CDR1 is SGHRS and CDR2 is YFSETQ. Trimming pared 5 bases from V and 3 bases from J, leaving 14 bases between. This CDR3 spans 15 amino acids. The CDR3 sequence: CASRPNPGSNEKLFF. CDR3 coding DNA: TGCGCCAGCAGGCCAAACCCGGGGTCTAATGAAAAACTGTTTTTT. Combining the CDR3 with reference TRBV5-1 and TRBJ1-4 gives the whole variable domain KAGVTQTPRYLIKTRGQQVTLSCSPISGHRSVSWYQQTPGQGLQFLFEYFSETQRNKGNFPGRFSGRQFSNSRSEMNVSTLELGDSALYLCASRPNPGSNEKLFFGSGTQLSVL.

This sequence joins TRBV18 and TRBJ2-1, with a possible D match to TRBD2 (6 bases). CDR1 and CDR2 from the germline V gene are KGHSH and LQKENI. CDR3 length: 15 residues. Trimming took 0 bases from V and 8 from J, leaving 14 bases between them. The CDR3 bases are TGTGCCAGCTCACCACCGAGGAGGGGTTGGGATGAGCAGTTCTTC. It specifies CASSPPRRGWDEQFF.

The V call is TRBV7-9, the J call TRBJ2-2; no clear D. Germline-derived CDR1 and CDR2 are SEHNR and FQNEAQ (reference sequence). This CDR3 has 12 amino acids. Deletions cut 11 bases from V and 2 bases from J, with 9 bases between. CDR3 in DNA: TGTGCCTCGGCACTAAACACCGGGGAGCTGTTTTTT. Amino acids: CASALNTGELFF.

The V call is TRBV28, the J call TRBJ1-6, with D perhaps TRBD1 (6 bases). This CDR3 region has 19 residues. Germline assignment: CDR1 MDHEN and CDR2 SYDVKM. Trimming took off 1 base at V and 4 bases at J, with 20 bases between the two ends. The CDR3 DNA reads TGTGCCAGCAGTTTATCGGCCCTGGGGGGGCAGCCTTATAATTCACCCCTCCACTTT. Translation: CASSLSALGGQPYNSPLHF. Looking up the rest from reference TRBV28 and TRBJ1-6 gives the full variable domain: DVKVTQSSRYLVKRTGEKVFLECVQDMDHENMFWYRQDPGLGLRLIYFSYDVKMKEKGDIPEGYSVSREKKERFSLILESASTNQTSMYLCASSLSALGGQPYNSPLHFGNGTRLTVT.

This chain connects TRBV5-1 to TRBJ1-4; D unresolved. Germline CDR1 and CDR2: SGHRS and YFSETQ. With 0 bases removed from V and 5 bases from J, the gap between germline ends came to 14 bases. This CDR3 region has 16 residues. The CDR3 nucleotides read TGCGCCAGCAGCTTGGGAGCAAGCCCAATAAATGAAAAACTGTTTTTT. Translating gives CASSLGASPINEKLFF.

This rearrangement joins TRBV19 to TRBJ2-7; TRBD2 agrees at 7 bases. Germline trimming cut 3 bases from V and 2 bases from J; bases unmatched to any gene: 7. CDR1 and CDR2 from the germline V gene are LNHDA and SQIVND (reference sequence). The CDR3 sequence is 15 residues long. As DNA, the CDR3 is TGTGCCAGTAGTATCCGGACGGGAGGCCCCTACGAGCAGTACTTC. Its translation is CASSIRTGGPYEQYF.

This clone was recorded only once. Additional DNA sequences in this sample encode the identical CDR3. The chain uses TRBV19 and TRBJ2-2; the D is unclear. V was clipped by 1 base and J by 4 bases, with 7 bases between them. This CDR3 has 14 amino acids. In germline, CDR1 is LNHDA, CDR2 SQIVND (reference sequence). The CDR3 bases are TGTGCCAGTAGTATAGGAACAGTCACCGGGGAGCTGTTTTTT. It yields the protein CASSIGTVTGELFF.

The chain combines TRBV6-5 with TRBJ2-1; 8 nucleotides line up with TRBD2. This CDR3 has 15 residues. The germline V gene has CDR1 MNHEY and CDR2 SVGAGI. The ends lost 5 bases at V and 7 bases at J; junction bases unmatched: 10. CDR3 in DNA: TGTGCCAGCAGTGCCGAGAAGGGACTAGGAAATGAGCAGTTCTTC. It encodes CASSAEKGLGNEQFF.

As to this clone: The same CDR3 arises from other DNA sequences in this sample as well. The rearrangement joins TRBV6-5 to TRBJ1-3; 7 bases align to TRBD1. The V and J ends lost 6 bases and 3 bases, in that order; junction bases with no gene match: 5. The CDR3 totals 14 residues. CDR1 and CDR2 (germline): MNHEY, SVGAGI. The CDR3 nucleotides are TGTGCCAGCAGGCGCACAGGGGTTGGAAACACCATATATTTT. It codes for CASRRTGVGNTIYF.